Included here is one T cell receptor (beta chain) sequence, with context. The clone's antigen remains unknown. The input lacks base qualities; no much larger clone sits a single base away. TCRbeta CDR3 regions were amplified from genomic DNA by means of the immunoSEQ Assay, a bias-controlled multiplex PCR. In the paper's pipeline: Within the assay, amplification of reference gene primers was used to estimate how many nucleated cells each sample contained. To quantify the absolute abundance of each unique TCRbeta CDR3 rearrangement, sequence reads were collapsed and filtered. For each sample, productive Simpson clonality was calculated as the square root of Simpson's diversity index across productive rearrangements. TCRdb holds this immuneACCESS table with in-frame rearrangements only. Some clones are missing; in checked studies, unresolved V genes explain under half, and the rest has no known cause. V, J and clone size are those of that table, while D and trimming were read from the DNA. The sample contains over 90,000 clones, 87% of them found a single time. The top ten clonotypes cover over 2% of the sample.

This record comes from a study of blood T cell repertoires in COVID-19 (dated by TCRdb to the early 2020s). Regarding the complete study: The collaborator samples originated in the United States, Italy and Spain and spanned the acute and convalescent phases of COVID-19. Nearly every sample came with metadata listing a de-identified subject ID, COVID-19 status, age in years and sex. Samples came from the ongoing ImmuneRACE study (first 160 participants) plus 1,254 subjects from 6 global collaborators. Subjects who had been exposed to COVID-19, were actively infected with it, or had recovered from it provided the deeply sampled blood TCRbeta repertoires that made up the dataset. Where HLA class I and class II types were available, the types were taken from metadata supplied by the sample provider, not from assay-based typing. The prospective study material was composed of cDNA or gDNA derived from T cells, B-cell-depleted T cells, or PBMCs. The repertoires were released in a freely available public database intended as a resource for research on the immune response to SARS-CoV-2.

Points the paper makes about the study in general: The amount of clinical and demographic metadata varied by source and participant and was provided uncurated.

At the junction V is shortened by 0 bases and J by 6 bases, with 19 bases in between. Looking up the germline V gene yields CDR1 SGHRS and CDR2 YFSETQ. The cysteine opens and the phenylalanine closes a CDR3 of 18 amino acids. Just CDR3 DNA is preserved here, 54 bases in frame from base 1. Collaborating institutions collected whole blood in K2EDTA tubes following their own protocols. Collaborator samples were shipped for TCRbeta analysis as frozen whole blood, isolated PBMCs, or DNA extracted from either sample type. The sequence joins TRBV5-1 to TRBJ1-6; the D gene is unclear. The sequence derives from a man over 45 with active COVID-19. Sequencing was carried out using peripheral blood. The CDR3 protein sequence reads: CASSLEIGAQSFNSPLHF. The DNA sequence is TGCGCCAGCAGCTTGGAGATCGGTGCACAGAGCTTTAATTCACCCCTCCACTTT.